These T cell receptor beta chains were read from a single sample in a study of a mutant IDH1 vaccine in newly diagnosed glioma. For these receptors, no antigen is known. Produced via immunoSEQ multiplex PCR; TCRdb's table is partial and in-frame only. The sample gives approximately 41,000 clones, 60% to 85% of which show up once; about 6.3% is in the top ten. The sequences come from PBMCs, collected from a glioma patient whose treatment included an IDH1 peptide vaccine. The receptors come from a woman aged 40 to 50 with glioma. Some clones in this sample may be carry-over from other donors' samples. Both conserved end residues are part of each CDR3. D genes are given only for firm matches. Clone size appears in some rows only: once, few, many, or a class for an expanded clone.

CDR3nt | CDR3aa | d_gene | abundance | j_gene | v_gene
TGCAGCGGAGAGGTCGCCAATGGCTACACCTTC | CSGEVANGYTF | . | . | TRBJ1-2 | TRBV29-1
TGTGCCAGCCGGGGAGCCGGGGATCCCTACGAGCAGTACTTC | CASRGAGDPYEQYF | . | few | TRBJ2-7 | TRBV2
TGTGCCAGCAGCTTAGAACTAGCGAACACCTACGAGCAGTACTTC | CASSLELANTYEQYF | TRBD2 | . | TRBJ2-7 | TRBV7-8
TGCGCCAGCAGCTTGGTTGGTCGACCGAGCACCGGGGAGCTGTTTTTT | CASSLVGRPSTGELFF | . | . | TRBJ2-2 | TRBV5-1
TGTGCCAGCTCCCTCACTAGCGGGGGGACCACAGATACGCAGTATTTT | CASSLTSGGTTDTQYF | TRBD2 | . | TRBJ2-3 | TRBV25-1
TGCGCCAGCAGCTTTAACACCGGGGAGCTGTTTTTT | CASSFNTGELFF | . | . | TRBJ2-2 | TRBV5-1
TGTGCCAGCAGCTCCCGGGACAGCTGGGAAAAACTGTTTTTT | CASSSRDSWEKLFF | TRBD1 | . | TRBJ1-4 | TRBV7-8
TGTGCCAGCAGCGCGGGGGGTTATGAGCAGTTCTTC | CASSAGGYEQFF | TRBD2 | . | TRBJ2-1 | TRBV9
TGTGCCAGTAGTAACCATCTGGGACGCCCTAATTCACCCCTCCACTTT | CASSNHLGRPNSPLHF | . | . | TRBJ1-6 | TRBV19
TGTGCCAGCAGTGTTGAGCGGGGGATTGCAGATACGCAGTATTTT | CASSVERGIADTQYF | TRBD2 | . | TRBJ2-3 | TRBV2
TGTGCCAGCAGCCGGGACAGGGTTGGCGAGCAGTACTTC | CASSRDRVGEQYF | TRBD1 | . | TRBJ2-7 | TRBV11-3
TGCGCCAGCAGCCAAGAGATGGTTGAGGAGCCCCAGCATTTT | CASSQEMVEEPQHF | . | . | TRBJ1-5 | TRBV4-1
TGTGCCAGTAGTATAGGGGGGGAGTTCTACGAGCAGTACTTC | CASSIGGEFYEQYF | . | . | TRBJ2-7 | TRBV19
TGTGCCAGCAGTGGCTACTACGAGCAGTACTTC | CASSGYYEQYF | . | . | TRBJ2-7 | TRBV6-1
TGTGCCAGCAGCTTGGTCCCCGGGGATAATGAAAAACTGTTTTTT | CASSLVPGDNEKLFF | . | . | TRBJ1-4 | TRBV5-4
TGTGCCAGCCAGACAGGGAAGAACGAGCAGTACTTC | CASQTGKNEQYF | TRBD1 | . | TRBJ2-7 | TRBV27
TGTGCCAGCAGCCGTTTAACAGGGGGTGAGACCCAGTACTTC | CASSRLTGGETQYF | TRBD1 | . | TRBJ2-5 | TRBV7-9
TGTGCCAGCAGTCGGGGGACAGGGCTTACGAATGAGCAGTTCTTC | CASSRGTGLTNEQFF | TRBD1 | once | TRBJ2-1 | TRBV6-5
TGTGCCAGTAGTACCCATGGGGAGCAGTTCTTC | CASSTHGEQFF | . | few | TRBJ2-1 | TRBV19
TGTGCCAGCAGTTACCACGCCCGTACCTCTAACTATGGCTACACCTTC | CASSYHARTSNYGYTF | . | . | TRBJ1-2 | TRBV6-5
TGCGCCAGCAGCGACCGGGGGAGGACGAACACCGGGGAGCTGTTTTTT | CASSDRGRTNTGELFF | . | medium-sized | TRBJ2-2 | TRBV5-1
TGCGCCAGCAGCTTTGCTGATGGGAATTCACCCCTCCACTTT | CASSFADGNSPLHF | . | . | TRBJ1-6 | TRBV5-1
TGTGCCAGCAGCCAAGCAGGGTTCATCACAGGAGGAGAGACCCAGTACTTC | CASSQAGFITGGETQYF | . | . | TRBJ2-5 | TRBV14
TGTGCCAGCAGCCCCCATCAGCGGCCGTTCTACGAGCAGTACTTC | CASSPHQRPFYEQYF | . | . | TRBJ2-7 | TRBV14